One sample yielded the 20 T cell receptor beta chains listed below, sequenced in a study of T cell responses to AZD1222 COVID-19 vaccine. Assay used: immunoSEQ multiplex PCR; TCRdb lists only in-frame clones, some missing. The data contain 100,000 or so clones, around 87% of them singletons. This specimen was peripheral blood, taken 28 days after the second AZD1222 dose. The source is an adult who received the AZD1222 COVID-19 vaccine.

The chain couples TRBV19 to TRBJ1-2; 8 nucleotides align to TRBD1. Losses at the gene ends were 5 bases for V and 2 bases for J; bases not matched to a gene: 4. Germline assignment: CDR1 LNHDA and CDR2 SQIVND (reference sequence). CDR3 length: 14 amino acids. The CDR3 here is CASSPGQANYGYTF. DNA of the CDR3: TGTGCCAGTAGTCCGGGACAGGCCAACTATGGCTACACCTTC.

The chain joins TRBV28 to TRBJ1-6, with D possibly TRBD1 on 6 matching bases. This CDR3 is built from 15 residues. Trimming shortened V by 5 bases and J by 10 bases, and 18 bases separated the two germline ends. Germline V gives CDR1 MDHEN, CDR2 SYDVKM. Written as DNA, the CDR3 is TGTGCCAGCAGTCCGGACAGCCCGAGGGGCTCACCCCTCCACTTT. This gives the protein CASSPDSPRGSPLHF.

V and J are TRBV19 and TRBJ1-2; TRBD1 matches 8 bases. Germline V gives CDR1 LNHDA, CDR2 SQIVND (reference sequence). Trimming cost V 3 bases and J 3 bases; bases outside gene matches: 12. This CDR3 has 17 residues. CDR3 bases: TGTGCCAGTAGTATTGGGGACAGGTGGAGAAGCGACTATGGCTACACCTTC. Protein sequence: CASSIGDRWRSDYGYTF.

The CDR3 loop is CASSVEAGAYNEQFF. The CDR3 coding sequence is TGTGCCAGCAGCGTCGAAGCGGGGGCCTACAATGAGCAGTTCTTC. The chain links TRBV9 to TRBJ2-1; TRBD2 matches 8 bases. The CDR3 length is 15 residues. Germline CDR1 reads SGDLS; CDR2 reads YYNGEE. The J segment lost 2 bases and the V segment lost 2 bases, leaving 3 bases of the junction unmatched.

The chain is built from TRBV5-4 and TRBJ2-7, with no clear D. The germline V gene encodes CDR1 SGHNT and CDR2 YYREEE (reference sequence). CDR3 length equals 15 residues. Trimming left V 7 bases short and J 2 bases short, with 19 bases between. CDR3 amino acids: CASSRAQLGTYEQYF. The DNA of the CDR3 is TGTGCCAGCTCCCGGGCGCAGTTGGGGACCTACGAGCAGTACTTC. The whole variable domain, filled in from reference TRBV5-4 and TRBJ2-7, reads ETGVTQSPTHLIKTRGQQVTLRCSSQSGHNTVSWYQQALGQGPQFIFQYYREEENGRGNFPPRFSGLQFPNYSSELNVNALELDDSALYLCASSRAQLGTYEQYFGPGTRLTVT.

The J gene is TRBJ2-1, the V gene TRBV9; D may be TRBD1 or TRBD2 (6 bases each). The V and J ends lost 3 bases and 6 bases respectively, with 19 bases between them. Germline CDR1 and CDR2: SGDLS and YYNGEE. The CDR3 runs 16 residues. CDR3 in DNA: TGTGCCAGCAGCGCGGTTCGACAGGCGGGACCCAATGAGCAGTTCTTC. This translates into CASSAVRQAGPNEQFF. Full variable domain (remainder filled in from reference TRBV9 and TRBJ2-1): DSGVTQTPKHLITATGQRVTLRCSPRSGDLSVYWYQQSLDQGLQFLIQYYNGEERAKGNILERFSAQQFPDLHSELNLSSLELGDSALYFCASSAVRQAGPNEQFFGPGTRLTVL.

V usage is TRBV5-4 and J usage is TRBJ1-2; D perhaps matches TRBD1 (5 bases). CDR3 length: 14 amino acids. Trimming left V 4 bases short and J 1 base short, with 11 bases between. Germline V gene sequence: CDR1 SGHNT, CDR2 YYREEE (reference sequence). The CDR3 region has the DNA TGTGCCAGCAGCCCGAATCAGGGTAACTATGGCTACACCTTC. Amino acids: CASSPNQGNYGYTF.

The chain is built from TRBV18 and TRBJ1-2, with 7 positions matching TRBD1. The V gene's germline CDR1 is KGHSH and CDR2 LQKENI. V lost 1 base, J lost 4 bases, and 3 bases stayed unmatched. CDR3 length equals 14 residues. The CDR3 DNA reads as TGTGCCAGCTCACCACGGGCAGGGGGCTATGGCTACACCTTC. Protein product: CASSPRAGGYGYTF.

The chain links TRBV19 to TRBJ2-7, with no clear D. The V gene's germline CDR1 is LNHDA and CDR2 SQIVND (reference sequence). V was clipped by 1 base and J by 3 bases, with 10 bases between them. The CDR3 spans 14 residues. CDR3 residues: CASSIVSQNYEQYF. CDR3 sequence (DNA): TGTGCCAGTAGTATAGTTTCGCAAAACTACGAGCAGTACTTC.

V is TRBV7-8 and J is TRBJ1-6; 7 bases match TRBD1. V gave up 1 base and J gave up 7 bases; unmatched junction bases: 4. The CDR3 extends over 15 amino acids. In germline, CDR1 is SGHVS, CDR2 FQNEAQ. CDR3 nucleotides: TGTGCCAGCAGCTTAGAACAGGGGAGGAATTCACCCCTCCACTTT. Translated, it gives CASSLEQGRNSPLHF.

This clone was seen a single time. The chain couples TRBV5-1 to TRBJ2-3, with 9 positions matching TRBD1. Trimming at V came to 4 bases and at J to 6 bases, leaving 6 bases not matched to a gene. CDR3 size: 14 residues. Germline lookup yields CDR1 SGHRS and CDR2 YFSETQ. The CDR3: CASSTRTGDDTQYF. The CDR3, as DNA: TGCGCCAGCAGCACCCGGACAGGGGATGATACGCAGTATTTT.

The chain links TRBV28 to TRBJ1-1; D may be TRBD1 (6 bases). This CDR3 spans 14 amino acids. Germline lookup yields CDR1 MDHEN and CDR2 SYDVKM. V lost 2 bases and J lost 10, with 17 bases in between. The CDR3 sequence: CASSLVRQAGGAFF. The DNA for the CDR3 is TGTGCCAGCAGTTTAGTCAGACAGGCGGGCGGAGCTTTCTTT.

This chain uses TRBV6-2 or TRBV6-3 with TRBJ1-6, with no clear D. Trimming took 5 bases from V and 5 from J, leaving 13 bases between them. Germline V gene data show CDR1 as MNHEY and CDR2 as SVGEGT. The CDR3 sequence is 15 residues long. The CDR3 protein is CASSAGLLDNSPLHF. Here the CDR3 DNA reads TGTGCCAGCAGTGCCGGACTACTAGATAATTCACCCCTCCACTTT.

This chain uses TRBV27 with TRBJ2-7; 13 bases are a match to TRBD2. This CDR3 comprises 15 residues. V lost 5 bases and J lost 2; bases outside the gene matches: 3. CDR1 and CDR2 from the germline V gene are MNHEY and SMNVEV (reference sequence). The CDR3 sequence is CASSVLAGGPYEQYF. The CDR3 DNA is TGTGCCAGCAGTGTACTAGCGGGGGGGCCCTACGAGCAGTACTTC.

A single count supports this clone. The chain links TRBV28 to TRBJ1-3, with D possibly matching TRBD1 (6 bases). Per germline, CDR1 MDHEN and CDR2 SYDVKM. CDR3 length equals 14 residues. V was pared by 5 bases and J by 1 base, with 9 bases between. The CDR3 is CASSPRGSGNTIYF. The CDR3 bases are TGTGCCAGCAGTCCCAGGGGTTCTGGAAACACCATATATTTT.

This chain links TRBV19 with TRBJ2-2; 7 bases map to TRBD1. The ends lost 3 bases at V and 5 bases at J; junction bases unmatched: 9. This CDR3 region has 16 residues. Germline loops: CDR1 LNHDA, CDR2 SQIVND (reference sequence). The CDR3 region has the DNA TGTGCCAGTAGTATGAACAGGGGTCCAACTACCGGGGAGCTGTTTTTT. Protein product: CASSMNRGPTTGELFF.

In this sample, this clone turned up once. This chain uses TRBV30 with TRBJ2-7; the D gene is possibly TRBD1 (6 bases). The ends were cut back, 3 bases at V and 9 bases at J, with 12 bases in the middle. Looked up from germline, CDR1 is GTSNPN and CDR2 is SVGIG (reference sequence). This CDR3 region has 11 residues. The CDR3 protein is CAWSTGQGQYF. As DNA, the CDR3 is TGTGCCTGGAGCACAGGGCAGGGGCAGTACTTC.

This chain joins TRBV20-1 and TRBJ2-3; D is ambiguous. Germline V gene lookup returns CDR1 DFQATT and CDR2 SNEGSKA (reference sequence). CDR3 size: 15 residues. Trimming took off 6 bases at V and 0 bases at J, with 16 bases between the two ends. For the CDR3, the DNA is TGCAGTGCGAGTCGAACCCCGGGTAGCACAGATACGCAGTATTTT. This encodes CSASRTPGSTDTQYF.

DNA of the CDR3: TGTGCCAGCAGCGGGGACGGCTACGAGCAGTACTTC. This translates into CASSGDGYEQYF. This sequence joins TRBV9 and TRBJ2-7; D is tentatively TRBD1 or TRBD2 (5 bases each). The V end was cut by 3 bases, the J end by 3 bases, with 7 bases between. The CDR3 runs to 12 residues. Germline CDR1 SGDLS, CDR2 YYNGEE. Combining the CDR3 with reference TRBV9 and TRBJ2-7 gives the whole variable domain DSGVTQTPKHLITATGQRVTLRCSPRSGDLSVYWYQQSLDQGLQFLIQYYNGEERAKGNILERFSAQQFPDLHSELNLSSLELGDSALYFCASSGDGYEQYFGPGTRLTVT.

This clone showed up many times. This rearrangement joins TRBV4-1 to TRBJ2-5, with D perhaps matching TRBD2 (7 bases). V was shortened by 4 bases and J by 5 bases, with 11 bases between the two germline ends. Germline lookup yields CDR1 MGHRA and CDR2 YSYEKL. This CDR3 is built from 13 residues. CDR3 nucleotides: TGCGCCAGCAGCCGCGGGGGCCTGGAGACCCAGTACTTC. Protein: CASSRGGLETQYF.